This is a list of T cell receptor beta chains from one sample in a study of CD8 T cells in ankylosing spondylitis. A single record per CDR3 protein comes from TCRdb applying MiXCR to the 5' RACE reads. The table includes fewer than 750,000 distinct CDR3 sequences, under 20% detected once. Sequences were obtained from blood, either unsorted or a sorted T cell fraction (not recorded which). These receptors came from a male donor with ankylosing spondylitis. Each CDR3 is given without its conserved first and last residue. Fields, in order: J gene, V gene, CDR3 protein.

>TRBJ2-1|TRBV20-1
SARWAGVKRAYNEQF
>TRBJ2-4|TRBV10-3
AISGGQGDIQY
>TRBJ1-6|TRBV6-5
ASSYSSTGIGSPLH
>TRBJ2-7|TRBV9
ASSPRDRAYEQY
>TRBJ1-1|TRBV7-2
ASSLKSFSYRAF
>TRBJ2-1|TRBV11-2
ASSLDLIVEQF
>TRBJ2-4|TRBV10-2
ASSESVLSLSKNIQY
>TRBJ2-7|TRBV3-1
ASSWGQGTSYEQY
>TRBJ1-1|TRBV29-1
VDSRLGNTEAF
>TRBJ2-7|TRBV4-1
ASSRQVDSSYEQY
>TRBJ2-6|TRBV5-1
ASSSWLAGGSGANVLT
>TRBJ1-2|TRBV7-9
ASITGGYGYT
>TRBJ2-5|TRBV29-1
SVEVAGQETQY
>TRBJ1-5|TRBV12-3/TRBV12-4
ASSPQGGSSNQPQH
>TRBJ1-5|TRBV25-1
ASSGDMEYQPQH
>TRBJ1-1|TRBV11-2
ASSLSTEQQNEAF